The source of this TCR beta chain is a study of vaccination effects on CD4 cells after COVID-19. Study-level points and caveats: Clones that were induced by infection or by vaccine showed marked contraction late after vaccination. Healthy vaccinees had only 1 of 255 vaccine-induced clones cross-react with common cold coronaviruses. The study, lacking early post-infection timepoints, had few convalescent patients.

The CDR3 length is 13 residues. Germline CDR1 and CDR2: SGHAT and FQNNGV. V dropped 4 bases and J dropped 5 bases, with 10 bases sitting between them. As for this clone: No antigen is known for it.

Sequencing used immunoSEQ multiplex PCR; TCRdb keeps in-frame clones, though not all of them. In the table there are under 30,000 clones, about 62% of which are singletons. The authors isolated CD4+ T cells after around nine days of culture. Both day 3 and day 7 saw half the medium replaced with IL-2 medium. The TCR was taken from a human donor who received a COVID-19 vaccine. This specimen consisted of CD4+ T cells from PBMCs cultured without peptide, obtained before COVID-19 vaccination. This chain connects TRBV11-2 to TRBJ2-3; D remains unclear. Here the CDR3 reads CASSSPSRDTQYF. CDR3 in DNA: TGTGCCAGCAGCTCCCCTTCCCGAGATACGCAGTATTTT.